A single sample is the source of the 2 T cell receptor beta chains below, sequenced in a study of cytomegalovirus exposure and HLA in healthy donors. PCR was performed using 60 Vbeta and 13 Jbeta primers. The table came from immunoSEQ multiplex PCR; TCRdb's copy has only in-frame clones and leaves some out. The table records approximately 130,000 clones, 72% of them present only once. Sample: PBMCs. These receptors all stem from a man aged 50 to 60 in good health and CMV-seropositive.

The chain uses TRBV6-5 and TRBJ1-6; D is uncertain. There are 15 residues in the CDR3. Looked up from germline, CDR1 is MNHEY and CDR2 is SVGAGI. V lost 0 bases and J 5 bases, leaving 8 bases between the germline ends. CDR3 bases: TGTGCCAGCAGTTACTCGACTGGAGATAATTCACCCCTCCACTTT. It codes for CASSYSTGDNSPLHF.

V and J are TRBV5-5 and TRBJ2-5, with 8 bases matching TRBD2. The V gene's germline CDR1 is SGHKS and CDR2 YYEKEE (reference sequence). V lost 2 bases and J lost 4; bases outside the gene matches: 7. This CDR3 comprises 15 residues. CDR3 amino acids: CASSLREGLRETQYF. The CDR3 DNA is TGTGCCAGCAGCTTACGGGAGGGATTAAGAGAGACCCAGTACTTC. The full variable domain, in which reference TRBV5-5 and TRBJ2-5 provide the parts outside the CDR3, is DAGVTQSPTHLIKTRGQQVTLRCSPISGHKSVSWYQQVLGQGPQFIFQYYEKEERGRGNFPDRFSARQFPNYSSELNVNALLLGDSALYLCASSLREGLRETQYFGPGTRLLVL.